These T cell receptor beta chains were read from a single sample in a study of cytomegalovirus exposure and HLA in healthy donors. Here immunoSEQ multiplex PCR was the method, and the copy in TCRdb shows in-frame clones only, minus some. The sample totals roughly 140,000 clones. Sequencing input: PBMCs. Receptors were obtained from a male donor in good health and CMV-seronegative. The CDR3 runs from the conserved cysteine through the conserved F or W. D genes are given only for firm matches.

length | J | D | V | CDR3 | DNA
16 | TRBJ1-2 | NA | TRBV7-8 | CASSLQTGGGVYGYTF | TGTGCCAGCAGCCTACAGACAGGCGGAGGTGTCTATGGCTACACCTTC
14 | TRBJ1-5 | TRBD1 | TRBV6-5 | CASSPGQGYQPQHF | TGTGCCAGCAGCCCGGGACAGGGGTATCAGCCCCAGCATTTT
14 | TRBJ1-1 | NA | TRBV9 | CASSVGGAGTEAFF | TGTGCCAGCAGCGTGGGGGGGGCAGGCACTGAAGCTTTCTTT
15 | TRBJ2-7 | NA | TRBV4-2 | CASSQEGVGSYEQYF | TGTGCCAGCAGCCAAGAAGGGGTGGGTTCTTACGAGCAGTACTTC
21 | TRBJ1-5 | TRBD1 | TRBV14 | CASSQASTEDRVFPFNQPQHF | TGTGCCAGCAGCCAAGCTTCAACGGAGGACAGGGTTTTCCCCTTCAATCAGCCCCAGCATTTT
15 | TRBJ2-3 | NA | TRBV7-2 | CASSFSGDPLNTQYF | TGTGCCAGCAGCTTTTCGGGGGATCCTCTTAATACGCAGTATTTT
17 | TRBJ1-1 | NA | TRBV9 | CASSEWDNYYTDTEAFF | TGTGCCAGCAGCGAGTGGGACAACTACTACACTGACACTGAAGCTTTCTTT
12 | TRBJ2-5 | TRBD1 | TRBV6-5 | CARGTAQETQYF | TGTGCCAGAGGGACAGCTCAGGAGACCCAGTACTTC
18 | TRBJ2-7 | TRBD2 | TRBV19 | CASSIAGTSGSSSYEQYF | TGTGCCAGTAGTATAGCCGGGACTAGCGGCAGCAGCTCCTACGAGCAGTACTTC
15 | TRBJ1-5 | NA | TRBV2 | CASTRTEGSNQPQHF | TGTGCCAGCACCAGGACAGAGGGTAGCAATCAGCCCCAGCATTTT
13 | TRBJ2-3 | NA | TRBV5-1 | CASSLGRGDTQYF | TGCGCCAGCAGCTTGGGACGGGGAGATACGCAGTATTTT
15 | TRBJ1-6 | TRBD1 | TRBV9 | CASTKQGFLNSPLHF | TGTGCCAGTACGAAACAGGGGTTTCTGAATTCACCCCTCCACTTT
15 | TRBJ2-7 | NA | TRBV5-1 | CASSVAAGATYEQYF | TGCGCCAGCAGCGTGGCAGCAGGGGCTACCTACGAGCAGTACTTC
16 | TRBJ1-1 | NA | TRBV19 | CASSFIGPGRETEAFF | TGTGCCAGTAGTTTCATCGGACCGGGGAGAGAAACTGAAGCTTTCTTT
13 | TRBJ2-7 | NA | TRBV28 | CASSPGIFYEQYF | TGTGCCAGCAGTCCCGGGATTTTCTACGAGCAGTACTTC
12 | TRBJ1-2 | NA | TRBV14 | CASSQGHYGYTF | TGTGCCAGCAGCCAAGGACATTATGGCTACACCTTC
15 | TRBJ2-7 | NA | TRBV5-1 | CASSTGTRNVYEQYF | TGCGCCAGCAGCACCGGGACACGGAATGTCTACGAGCAGTACTTC
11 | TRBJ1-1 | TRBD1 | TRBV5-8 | CASSHRGGAFF | TGTGCCAGCAGCCACAGGGGGGGAGCTTTCTTT
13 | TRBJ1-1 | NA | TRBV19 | CASSMGGGTEAFF | TGTGCCAGTAGTATGGGCGGGGGGACTGAAGCTTTCTTT